This T cell receptor (beta chain) was retrieved from a study of beta chain features in type 1 diabetes. On the study more broadly: The samples had around 98 million sorted cells examined in all.

The sequenced template was cDNA made from the entire isolated RNA. Around 4 million reads per sample were averaged for naive, central memory and regulatory samples. The repertoire was sequenced with immunoSEQ multiplex PCR; TCRdb's copy has only in-frame clones and lacks some. Found here are roughly 730,000 clones, 13% of them singletons; the top ten hold approximately 0.02%. V was pared by 5 bases and J by 4 bases, with 8 bases between. This CDR3 region has 12 residues. Germline V gives CDR1 MGHDK, CDR2 SYGVNS. Whole-study results and caveats: Among patients with Type 1 diabetes, TCRB CDR3s were moderately but significantly shorter in every one of the four CD4+ subsets.

About this clone: The antigen is undetermined.

The specimen sequenced was naive CD4+ T cells from blood. This TCR came from a man aged 18 to 29 with type 1 diabetes. The gene calls are TRBV25-1 and TRBJ1-1, with D uncertain. The CDR3 protein is CASSRWGTEAFF. The DNA for the CDR3 is TGTGCCAGCAGTAGGTGGGGCACTGAAGCTTTCTTT.